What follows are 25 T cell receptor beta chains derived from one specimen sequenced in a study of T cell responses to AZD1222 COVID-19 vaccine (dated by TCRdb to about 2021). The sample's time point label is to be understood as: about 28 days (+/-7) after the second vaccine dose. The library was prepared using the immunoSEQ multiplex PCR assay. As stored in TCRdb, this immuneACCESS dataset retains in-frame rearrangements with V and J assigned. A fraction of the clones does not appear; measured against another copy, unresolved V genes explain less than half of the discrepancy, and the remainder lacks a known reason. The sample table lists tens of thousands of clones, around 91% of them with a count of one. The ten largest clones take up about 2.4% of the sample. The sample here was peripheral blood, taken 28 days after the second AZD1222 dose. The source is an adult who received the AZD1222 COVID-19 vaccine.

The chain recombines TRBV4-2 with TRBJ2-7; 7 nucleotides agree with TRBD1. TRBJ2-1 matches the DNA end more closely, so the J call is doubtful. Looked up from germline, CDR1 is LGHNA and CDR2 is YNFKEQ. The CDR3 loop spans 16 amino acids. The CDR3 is CASSQVTGDPYNEQFF. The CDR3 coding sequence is TGTGCCAGCAGCCAAGTAACAGGGGATCCCTACAATGAGCAGTTCTTC.

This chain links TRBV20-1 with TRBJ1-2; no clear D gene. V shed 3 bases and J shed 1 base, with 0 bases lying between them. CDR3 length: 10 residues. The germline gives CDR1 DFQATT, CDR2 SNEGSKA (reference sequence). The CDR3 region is CSASNYGYTF. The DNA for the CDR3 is TGCAGTGCTAGTAACTATGGCTACACCTTC.

Here the CDR3 DNA reads TGTGCCAGCAGCTTAGCGTCAGGCGGGATCTCAACAGATACGCAGTATTTT. Protein sequence: CASSLASGGISTDTQYF. V is TRBV7-9 and J is TRBJ2-3, with D perhaps matching TRBD2 (6 bases). The V end was cut by 0 bases, the J end by 3 bases, with 16 bases between. The germline V gene encodes CDR1 SEHNR and CDR2 FQNEAQ (reference sequence). This CDR3 has 17 amino acids.

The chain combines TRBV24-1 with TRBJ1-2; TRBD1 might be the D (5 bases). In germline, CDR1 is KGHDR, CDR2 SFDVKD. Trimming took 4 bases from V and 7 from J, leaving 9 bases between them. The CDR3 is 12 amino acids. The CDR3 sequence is CATSEAGFGYTF. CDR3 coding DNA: TGTGCCACCAGTGAAGCAGGGTTTGGCTACACCTTC.

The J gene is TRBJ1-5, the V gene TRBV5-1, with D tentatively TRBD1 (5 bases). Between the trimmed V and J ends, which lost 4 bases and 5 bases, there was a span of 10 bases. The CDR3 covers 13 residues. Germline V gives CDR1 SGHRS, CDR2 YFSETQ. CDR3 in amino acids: CASSPGRDQPQHF. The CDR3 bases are TGCGCCAGCAGCCCGGGGCGGGATCAGCCCCAGCATTTT.

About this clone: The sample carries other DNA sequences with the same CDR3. The CDR3 nucleotides read TGCAGCGTTGGACAGGGGGCAACTGAAGCTTTCTTT. This sequence encodes CSVGQGATEAFF. The V call is TRBV29-1, the J call TRBJ1-1; 10 nucleotides line up with TRBD1. This CDR3 has 12 amino acids. Germline loops: CDR1 SQVTM, CDR2 ANQGSEA. The trim removed 4 bases at V and 5 bases at J, leaving 1 base unmatched.

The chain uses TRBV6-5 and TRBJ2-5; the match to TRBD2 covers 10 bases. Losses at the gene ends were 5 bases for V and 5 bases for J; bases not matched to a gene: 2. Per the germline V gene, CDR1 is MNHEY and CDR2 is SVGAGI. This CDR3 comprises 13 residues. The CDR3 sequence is CASSLAGAETQYF. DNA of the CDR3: TGTGCCAGCAGTCTAGCGGGAGCGGAGACCCAGTACTTC.

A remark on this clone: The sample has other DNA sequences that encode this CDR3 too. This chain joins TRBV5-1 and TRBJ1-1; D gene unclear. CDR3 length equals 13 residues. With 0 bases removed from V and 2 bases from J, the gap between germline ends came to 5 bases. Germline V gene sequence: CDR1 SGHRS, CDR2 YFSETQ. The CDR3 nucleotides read TGCGCCAGCAGCTTGGCCGGCAACACTGAAGCTTTCTTT. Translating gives CASSLAGNTEAFF.

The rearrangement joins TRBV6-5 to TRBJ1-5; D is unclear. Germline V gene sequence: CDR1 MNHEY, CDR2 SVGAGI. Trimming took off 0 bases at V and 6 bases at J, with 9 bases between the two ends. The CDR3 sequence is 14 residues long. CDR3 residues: CASSYSGRGQPQHF. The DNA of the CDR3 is TGTGCCAGCAGTTACTCGGGTCGCGGTCAGCCCCAGCATTTT.

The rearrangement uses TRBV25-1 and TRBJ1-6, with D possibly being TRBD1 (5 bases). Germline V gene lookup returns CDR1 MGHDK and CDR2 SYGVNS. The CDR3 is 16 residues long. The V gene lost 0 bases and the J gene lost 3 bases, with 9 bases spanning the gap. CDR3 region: CASSEYGDYYNSPLHF. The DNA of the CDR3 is TGTGCCAGCAGTGAATACGGGGACTACTATAATTCACCCCTCCACTTT.

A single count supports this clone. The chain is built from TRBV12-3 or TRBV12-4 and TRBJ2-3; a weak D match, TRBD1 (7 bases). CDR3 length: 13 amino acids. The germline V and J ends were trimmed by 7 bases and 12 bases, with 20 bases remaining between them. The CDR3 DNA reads TGTGCCAGCACCGAGACAGGGACTTCAAATCAGTATTTT. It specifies CASTETGTSNQYF.

The CDR3 sequence is CASSVRASGRGGEQFF. The CDR3 DNA sequence: TGTGCCAGCAGCGTAAGGGCTAGCGGGAGAGGAGGTGAGCAGTTCTTC. The chain carries TRBV9 and TRBJ2-1; TRBD2 aligns across 10 bases. Germline loops: CDR1 SGDLS, CDR2 YYNGEE. The J segment lost 9 bases and the V segment lost 1 base, leaving 10 bases of the junction unmatched. This CDR3 comprises 16 residues. The whole variable domain, remainder taken from reference TRBV9 and TRBJ2-1, is DSGVTQTPKHLITATGQRVTLRCSPRSGDLSVYWYQQSLDQGLQFLIQYYNGEERAKGNILERFSAQQFPDLHSELNLSSLELGDSALYFCASSVRASGRGGEQFFGPGTRLTVL.

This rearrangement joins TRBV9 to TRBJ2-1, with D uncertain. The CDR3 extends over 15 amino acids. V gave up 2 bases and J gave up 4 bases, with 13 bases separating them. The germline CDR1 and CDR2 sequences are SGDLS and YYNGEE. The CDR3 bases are TGTGCCAGCAGCGTTGGGGTAGGAGAATACAATGAGCAGTTCTTC. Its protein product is CASSVGVGEYNEQFF. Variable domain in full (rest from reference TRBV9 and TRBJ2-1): DSGVTQTPKHLITATGQRVTLRCSPRSGDLSVYWYQQSLDQGLQFLIQYYNGEERAKGNILERFSAQQFPDLHSELNLSSLELGDSALYFCASSVGVGEYNEQFFGPGTRLTVL.

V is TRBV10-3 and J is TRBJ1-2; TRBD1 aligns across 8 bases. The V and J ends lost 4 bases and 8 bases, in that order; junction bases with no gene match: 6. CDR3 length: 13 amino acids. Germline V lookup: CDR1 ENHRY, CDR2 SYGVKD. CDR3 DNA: TGTGCCATCAGTGGGACAGGGCTGGAGGGCTACACCTTC. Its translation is CAISGTGLEGYTF.

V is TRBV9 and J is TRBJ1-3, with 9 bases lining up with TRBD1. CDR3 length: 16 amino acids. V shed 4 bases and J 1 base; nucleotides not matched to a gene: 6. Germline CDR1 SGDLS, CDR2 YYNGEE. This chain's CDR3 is CASSYSGQGSGNTIYF. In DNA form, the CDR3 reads TGTGCCAGCAGCTATAGCGGACAGGGGTCTGGAAACACCATATATTTT.

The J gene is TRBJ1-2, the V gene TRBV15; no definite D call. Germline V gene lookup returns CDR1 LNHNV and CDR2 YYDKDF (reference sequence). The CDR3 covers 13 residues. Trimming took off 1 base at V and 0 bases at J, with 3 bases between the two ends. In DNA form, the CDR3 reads TGTGCCACCAGCAGAGTGACTAACTATGGCTACACCTTC. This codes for CATSRVTNYGYTF.

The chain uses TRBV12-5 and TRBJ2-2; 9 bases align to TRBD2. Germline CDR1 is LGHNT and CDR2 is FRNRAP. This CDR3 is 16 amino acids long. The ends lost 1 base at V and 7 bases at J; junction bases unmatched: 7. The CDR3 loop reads CASGLAGGRAVGELFF. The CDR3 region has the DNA TGTGCTAGTGGTTTGGCGGGCGGGAGGGCCGTCGGGGAGCTGTTTTTT. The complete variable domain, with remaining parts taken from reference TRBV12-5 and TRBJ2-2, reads DARVTQTPRHKVTEMGQEVTMRCQPILGHNTVFWYRQTMMQGLELLAYFRNRAPLDDSGMPKDRFSAEMPDATLATLKIQPSEPRDSAVYFCASGLAGGRAVGELFFGEGSRLTVL.

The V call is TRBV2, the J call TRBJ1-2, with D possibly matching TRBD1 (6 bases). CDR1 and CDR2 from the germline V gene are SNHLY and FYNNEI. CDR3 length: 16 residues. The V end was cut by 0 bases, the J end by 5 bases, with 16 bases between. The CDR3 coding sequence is TGTGCCAGCAGTGAAGCGGGATGGCGGCAGGGGTATGGCTACACCTTC. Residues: CASSEAGWRQGYGYTF. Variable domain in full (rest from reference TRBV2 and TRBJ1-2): EPEVTQTPSHQVTQMGQEVILRCVPISNHLYFYWYRQILGQKVEFLVSFYNNEISEKSEIFDDQFSVERPDGSNFTLKIRSTKLEDSAMYFCASSEAGWRQGYGYTFGSGTRLTVV.

Here the CDR3 DNA reads TGTGCCAGCAGCTCCCAGCCGACTAGCGGGAGAAGCTACAATGAGCAGTTCTTC. Translation gives CASSSQPTSGRSYNEQFF. The chain joins TRBV7-6 to TRBJ2-1; TRBD2 matches 12 bases. The germline V gene encodes CDR1 SGHVS and CDR2 FNYEAQ. This CDR3 spans 18 amino acids. J lost 3 bases, V lost 4 bases, and 10 bases had no gene match.

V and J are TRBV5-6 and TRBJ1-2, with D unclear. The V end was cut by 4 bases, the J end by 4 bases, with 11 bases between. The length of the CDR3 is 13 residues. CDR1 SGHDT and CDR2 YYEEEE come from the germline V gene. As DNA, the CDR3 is TGTGCCAGCAGCCCGGAAGACGGCTATGGCTACACCTTC. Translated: CASSPEDGYGYTF.

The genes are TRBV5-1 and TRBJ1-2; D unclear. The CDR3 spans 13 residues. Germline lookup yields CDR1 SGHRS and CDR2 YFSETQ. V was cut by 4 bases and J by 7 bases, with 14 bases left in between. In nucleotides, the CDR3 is TGCGCCAGCAGCCTGAACCCCGTCTTTGGCTACACCTTC. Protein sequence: CASSLNPVFGYTF.

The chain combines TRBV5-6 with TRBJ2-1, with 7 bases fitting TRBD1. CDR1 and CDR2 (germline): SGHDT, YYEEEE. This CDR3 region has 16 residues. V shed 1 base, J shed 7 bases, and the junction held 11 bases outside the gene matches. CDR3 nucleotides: TGTGCCAGCAGCTTGATAGCAGGGGGACGGTGGAATGAGCAGTTCTTC. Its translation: CASSLIAGGRWNEQFF.

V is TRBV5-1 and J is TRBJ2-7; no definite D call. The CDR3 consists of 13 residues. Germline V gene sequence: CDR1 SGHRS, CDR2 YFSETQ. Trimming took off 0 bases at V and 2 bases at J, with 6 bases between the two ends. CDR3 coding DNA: TGCGCCAGCAGCTTGGTACCGGCCTACGAGCAGTACTTC. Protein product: CASSLVPAYEQYF. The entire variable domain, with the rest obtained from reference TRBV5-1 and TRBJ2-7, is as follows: KAGVTQTPRYLIKTRGQQVTLSCSPISGHRSVSWYQQTPGQGLQFLFEYFSETQRNKGNFPGRFSGRQFSNSRSEMNVSTLELGDSALYLCASSLVPAYEQYFGPGTRLTVT.

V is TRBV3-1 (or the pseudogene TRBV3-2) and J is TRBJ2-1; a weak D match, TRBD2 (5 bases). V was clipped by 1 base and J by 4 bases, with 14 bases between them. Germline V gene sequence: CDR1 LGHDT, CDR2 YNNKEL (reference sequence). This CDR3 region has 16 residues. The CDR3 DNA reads TGTGCCAGCAGCCAAGGAGGGAAAAGAGGGTACAATGAGCAGTTCTTC. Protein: CASSQGGKRGYNEQFF.

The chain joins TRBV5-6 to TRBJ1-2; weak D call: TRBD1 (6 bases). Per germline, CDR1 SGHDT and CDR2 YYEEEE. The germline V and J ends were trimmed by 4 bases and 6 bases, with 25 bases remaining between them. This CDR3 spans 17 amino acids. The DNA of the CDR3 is TGTGCCAGCAGCCAGACGGGGGGGCAGGTAGAAAAGGATGGCTACACCTTC. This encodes CASSQTGGQVEKDGYTF.